This T cell receptor (beta chain) was obtained from a study of cytomegalovirus exposure and HLA in healthy donors (dated by TCRdb to about 2017). Regarding the research as a whole: An earlier analysis of roughly 570 of the donors reported 276 Gb of sequence data and approximately 120 million unique TCR beta sequences obtained from roughly 170 million T cells. An early release covering about 600 HLA-typed donors comprised about 300 gigabases of sequencing data and 65 million to 100 million unique TCR sequences. Of the approximately 400 genotyped donors, 75% to 85% were placed in the genetic ancestry cluster associated with self-reported Caucasian donors. The aim of the study was to test whether cataloging public T cell receptors could identify signatures of past pathogen exposure. The study profiled the T cell repertoires of under 700 subjects by immunosequencing and related them to cytomegalovirus serostatus. A separate validation cohort of 100 to 150 different subjects was used in addition to the approximately 670-subject first cohort. The study combined high-throughput TCR immunosequencing, statistical association of individual TCRs with disease status, and machine learning to predict cytomegalovirus infection status. To study patterns of TCR occurrence, a later analysis re-analyzed previously published TCR beta repertoires from around 670 donors and added high-resolution HLA genotyping. Rather than using new phenotypic data, the later analysis identified candidate immune exposures from TCR beta sequences and from how often those sequences occurred across donors. In an earlier analysis of 500 to 650 of the donors, high-throughput TCR beta sequencing was used to judge whether each TCR beta V gene segment behaved as functional or pseudogenic. Donor age, sex, ethnicity and CMV serostatus were compiled alongside the repertoire data. A later genetic analysis took genome-wide SNP genotypes for about 65% of the 666 donors and used that subset as a discovery cohort. Every discovery cohort repertoire had been produced on one sequencing platform. Class I and class II HLA loci were covered by the typing at four-digit resolution. The number of donors typed differed by locus, with roughly 629-640 for A, B, C, DRB1 and DQB1, roughly 520 for DQA1, 600 to 610 for DPA1, and 472 for DPB1. Four to six DR-DQ haplotypes were handled as single units for association and clustering because linkage in the cohort was strong. Across approximately 400 genotyped donors of the cohort, an average of roughly 250,000 unique TCR beta nucleotide sequences per donor were sequenced, and roughly a sixth of those sequences were non-productive. The full study reports these points: Several of the top co-occurrence clusters appeared to be linked to parvovirus B19, influenza, CMV and Epstein-Barr virus, according to a later analysis. In both the original and validation cohorts, the classifier was reported to diagnose cytomegalovirus status with high specificity and sensitivity. A later analysis found that HLA-associated TCR beta chains were more clonally expanded and had lower generation probabilities than equally common non-associated chains. Roughly 17 rarely observed V segments, including chromosome 9 orphons, were excluded from the earlier analysis of several hundred of the donors because counts were too low. In a later genetic analysis, fewer N-insertions in productive TCRs were reported among donors in an Asian-associated ancestry cluster than the roughly 700-donor mean. A total of 150 or so TCR beta chains were listed by the study as associated with cytomegalovirus. Linkage disequilibrium might explain the correlated functional status among segregating V segments, but an unknown experimental factor could not be ruled out. A cluster of highly shared sequence variants was judged likely to be a technical artifact of the sequencing pipeline. A later analysis associated 17,000 or so TCR beta sequences with specific HLA alleles at a false discovery rate of 0.05. A further reported finding was that TCR beta sequences accurately predicted the HLA-A and HLA-B alleles for most subjects in the first cohort. In a later analysis, most CMV-associated TCR beta chains were found to appear HLA-restricted, with HLA associations seemingly driven largely by CMV exposure. In this cohort, only TCR beta chains were sequenced, and detectable features were limited by the absence of alpha or paired-chain data. Sequencing depth was assumed to be roughly uniform across donors in the presence/absence analyses, though that assumption may not hold. HLA typing was unavailable for some donors at each locus, so association tests used only the typed subset. While some public TCRs were present in many individuals, most TCR sequences turned up only very rarely across donors. An earlier analysis of approximately 590 of the donors showed that most TCR beta V segments appeared in productive rearrangements either about 90% or about 30% of the time, which broadly matched IMGT annotations. It was suggested by the authors that the approach could potentially be generalized to other disease states and immunological phenotypes. In a later analysis, TCR association rates were found to vary across HLA loci, with the most associated TCRs seen for DRB1 alleles and the fewest for HLA-C alleles. V-gene and J-gene trimming of TCR beta chains was associated with a missense DCLRE1C variant in a later genetic analysis, and the association was replicated in an independent cohort. Assigning TCR associations to individual alleles was difficult when HLA alleles, especially DR and DQ, strongly co-occurred. Three of the identified cytomegalovirus-associated TCR beta chains were confirmed in vitro to be specific for cytomegalovirus antigens. CMV serostatus was the only immune exposure information available for the cohort.

Libraries were prepared through the immunoSEQ multiplex PCR assay. The multiplex PCR relied on a mix of 60 forward primers for TCR Vbeta segments and 13 reverse primers for TCR Jbeta segments. The CDR3 region of rearranged TCR beta genes was amplified from genomic DNA by a multiplex PCR assay. On the Illumina HiSeq System, the amplified TCR beta libraries were sequenced as 87-base-pair reads. Per the source publication's procedure: A later analysis counted approximately 74 million unique TCR beta chains across the 666 repertoires, and roughly 11 million of these chains were shared by at least two donors. Raw reads were error-corrected and collapsed into unique sequences by a nearest-neighbor algorithm in which closely related sequences were merged to remove PCR and sequencing errors. V, D and J gene segments were assigned by aligning CDR3 sequences to IMGT reference sequences. For a sequence to be retained, at least a six-nucleotide match to both a V gene segment and a J gene segment was required. Rearrangements were classified as productive when the CDR3 lacked stop codons and remained in frame with V and J, and all other rearrangements were classified as non-productive. Following IMGT convention, CDR3 was defined as the stretch from the second conserved V-encoded cysteine to the conserved J-encoded phenylalanine. The earlier analysis of some 540 of the donors excluded any sequence lacking an unambiguous match to a single V gene segment. An earlier analysis of several hundred of the donors called V segments functional above 56.7% productive rearrangements and segregating when the between-donor standard deviation exceeded 5%. A statistical classification framework was built to diagnose cytomegalovirus status from the catalog of TCR beta chain sequences. V and J gene assignment, in a later analysis, came from comparing TCR nucleotide sequences with IMGT/GENE-DB human TR gene sequences. Using the TCRdist pipeline, a later analysis assigned CDR3 sequences along with most-parsimonious VDJ recombination scenarios. In a later analysis, each TCR beta chain was defined by its CDR3 amino acid sequence together with its V-gene family, and reads without a unique V-gene family were excluded. To address suspected cross-contamination and a sequencing artifact, a later analysis removed 592 highly shared, low-generation-probability nucleotide sequences. In a later analysis, a clonal expansion index was calculated for each public chain from normalized within-repertoire ranks of inferred template counts. In a later analysis, generation probabilities were computed with a VDJ recombination model fitted to out-of-frame rearrangements, and the resulting probabilities were checked against IGoR. Hypergeometric tests were used in a later analysis to score TCR-TCR, TCR-HLA and TCR-CMV co-occurrence, with a repertoire-size bias correction applied to the TCR pairs. A later analysis estimated false discovery rates by permuting HLA or CMV assignments 20 times. In a later analysis, co-occurring TCRs were grouped with DBSCAN, and TCRdist sequence similarity was added when clustering was performed within HLA-allele-positive subsets. Repertoires with fewer than 30,000 or more than 120,000 public chains, plus five repertoires with anomalous nucleotide sharing, were excluded from co-occurrence clustering. TCRdb carries this immuneACCESS record with in-frame sequences only. Its versions omit some clonotypes, under half of them owing to an unresolved V gene in the studies checked, with the rest unexplained. V, J and clone size are taken as reported in that table, and D and trimming were inferred from the DNA itself. Present in this sample are 150,000 to 200,000 clones, about four fifths of which were seen just once. The ten largest make up about 0.25% of the sample.

The cohort consisted of approximately 690 healthy bone marrow donors. Cohort members were all nominally healthy when sampled, although unrecorded immune exposures were likely present. The donor tested CMV seronegative, placing the donor among the 350 or so seronegative members of the cohort. Every donor gave a peripheral blood sample, and the peripheral blood mononuclear cells from that sample were used for TCR beta sequencing. Genomic DNA extraction from the blood cell samples was performed with the Qiagen DNeasy Blood Extraction Kit. Details on this clone: What antigen it recognizes has not been identified. There are no base qualities to consult, and no much larger clone falls within one base.

The receptor comes from a boy between 5 and 17 years old in good health and CMV-seronegative. Sample: PBMCs.

The CDR3 here reads CASASLGRGGYTF. The bases read TGTGCCAGCGCCTCTCTGGGGCGCGGTGGCTACACCTTC. The chain joins TRBV6-5 to TRBJ1-2; a tentative D call is TRBD1 (5 bases match). Per the germline V gene, MNHEY is the CDR1 and SVGAGI is the CDR2. The CDR3 runs 13 amino acids, cysteine and phenylalanine included. Kept here is only the CDR3 DNA, which spans 39 bases and is read in frame from base 1. Cut back by 8 bases and 7 bases, the V and J ends lie 17 bases apart.